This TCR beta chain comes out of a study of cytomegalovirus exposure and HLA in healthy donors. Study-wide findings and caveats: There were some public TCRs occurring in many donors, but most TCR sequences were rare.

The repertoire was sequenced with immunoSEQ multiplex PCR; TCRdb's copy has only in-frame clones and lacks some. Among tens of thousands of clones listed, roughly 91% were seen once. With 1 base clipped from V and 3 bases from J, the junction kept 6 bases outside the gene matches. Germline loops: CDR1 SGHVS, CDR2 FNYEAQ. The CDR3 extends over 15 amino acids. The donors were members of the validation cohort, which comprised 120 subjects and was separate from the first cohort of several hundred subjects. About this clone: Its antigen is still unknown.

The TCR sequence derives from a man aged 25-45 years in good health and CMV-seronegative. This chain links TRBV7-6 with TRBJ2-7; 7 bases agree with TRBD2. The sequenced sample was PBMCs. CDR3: CASSLGGRGNYEQYF. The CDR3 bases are TGTGCCAGCAGCTTAGGTGGGAGGGGAAACTACGAGCAGTACTTC.